This entry lists 32 T cell receptor beta chains sequenced from one sample in a study of blood T cell repertoires in COVID-19. Assay: immunoSEQ multiplex PCR; the TCRdb copy retains only in-frame clones and omits some. Among hundreds of thousands of clones listed, 85% to 90% were seen once. Specimen: PBMCs or T cells enriched from blood (not recorded which). The origin of the receptors is a man under 40 who had recovered from COVID-19.

V is TRBV12-3 or TRBV12-4 and J is TRBJ2-3; D gene ambiguous. This CDR3 spans 13 amino acids. Trimming shortened V by 1 base and J by 4 bases, and 6 bases separated the two germline ends. Written as DNA, the CDR3 is TGTGCCAGCAGTTTAGTCACACCAGATACGCAGTATTTT. Translating it yields CASSLVTPDTQYF.

Turning to this clone: Other DNA sequences in this specimen translate into the identical CDR3. V gene TRBV5-4 combines with J gene TRBJ2-1; 11 bases line up with TRBD2. The CDR3 totals 15 residues. V shed 0 bases, J shed 4 bases, and the junction held 0 bases outside the gene matches. Germline loops: CDR1 SGHNT, CDR2 YYREEE (reference sequence). DNA for the CDR3: TGTGCCAGCAGCTTGGGACTAGCGGGATACAATGAGCAGTTCTTC. Translated, it gives CASSLGLAGYNEQFF.

V usage is TRBV7-7 and J usage is TRBJ2-1, with a weak D call TRBD2 (5 bases). Trimming removed 1 base from V and 7 bases from J, with 14 bases in between. There are 15 residues in the CDR3. Looked up from germline, CDR1 is SSHAT and CDR2 is FNYEAQ (reference sequence). The CDR3 DNA follows: TGTGCCAGCAGCTTAGGGCTTAGCGAGTTGAATGAGCAGTTCTTC. Its protein is CASSLGLSELNEQFF.

This chain connects TRBV3-1 (or the pseudogene TRBV3-2) to TRBJ1-5; D not certain. CDR1 is LGHDT and CDR2 is YNNKEL in the germline V gene (reference sequence). V was clipped by 0 bases and J by 4 bases, with 7 bases between them. The CDR3 totals 14 residues. The CDR3 sequence: CASSQETTNQPQHF. As DNA, the CDR3 is TGTGCCAGCAGCCAAGAGACAACTAATCAGCCCCAGCATTTT.

The chain combines TRBV10-3 with TRBJ1-1; D is unclear. This CDR3 is 13 amino acids long. The germline CDR1 and CDR2 sequences are ENHRY and SYGVKD. V was shortened by 4 bases and J by 2 bases, with 8 bases between the two germline ends. Here the CDR3 DNA reads TGTGCCATCAGTGTGTGGCAAAACACTGAAGCTTTCTTT. It encodes CAISVWQNTEAFF.

V and J are TRBV5-1 and TRBJ1-1, with a weak D call TRBD1 (5 bases). The germline gives CDR1 SGHRS, CDR2 YFSETQ. Trimming pared 5 bases from V and 0 bases from J, leaving 11 bases between. CDR3 length equals 14 residues. In DNA form, the CDR3 reads TGCGCCAGCAGTCCCCAGGGCATGAACACTGAAGCTTTCTTT. This translates into CASSPQGMNTEAFF.

The chain is built from TRBV9 and TRBJ2-7; 8 bases align to TRBD2. From germline, CDR1 is SGDLS and CDR2 YYNGEE. CDR3 length: 17 amino acids. V dropped 4 bases and J dropped 5; count of bases not matched to a gene: 17. The CDR3 protein is CASSSQARGRSLDEQYF. For the CDR3, the DNA is TGTGCCAGCAGCTCCCAAGCCCGCGGGAGGAGTCTCGACGAGCAGTACTTC.

The chain carries TRBV2 and TRBJ1-2; 7 bases are shared with TRBD1. The germline V gene has CDR1 SNHLY and CDR2 FYNNEI. This CDR3 is 13 amino acids long. J gave up 2 bases and V 6 bases, and 3 bases lay outside the gene matches. The CDR3 here is CASSKDRNYGYTF. CDR3 DNA: TGTGCCAGCAGCAAGGACAGGAACTATGGCTACACCTTC.

The V and J genes are TRBV5-1 and TRBJ2-1, with a tentative D call TRBD2 (7 bases). The germline V gene encodes CDR1 SGHRS and CDR2 YFSETQ. V shed 3 bases and J shed 0 bases, with 13 bases lying between them. The CDR3 length is 16 residues. The CDR3 region has the DNA TGCGCCAGCAGCTGGGAGGGACACAGCTCCTACAATGAGCAGTTCTTC. It codes for CASSWEGHSSYNEQFF.

The gene calls are TRBV15 and TRBJ1-1, with no clear D. The CDR3 has 15 amino acids. In germline, CDR1 is LNHNV, CDR2 YYDKDF (reference sequence). The V end lost 0 bases, the J end lost 1 base, and 9 bases lay between the germline ends. The CDR3 nucleotides read TGTGCCACCAGCAGAGATCTTGTTAGGAACACTGAAGCTTTCTTT. This gives the protein CATSRDLVRNTEAFF.

The chain links TRBV4-1 to TRBJ2-1; 10 nucleotides line up with TRBD2. The CDR3 length is 15 residues. Germline CDR1 reads MGHRA; CDR2 reads YSYEKL. With 1 base clipped from V and 4 bases from J, the junction kept 1 base outside the gene matches. This chain's CDR3 is CASSQGTSGYNEQFF. Here the CDR3 DNA reads TGCGCCAGCAGCCAAGGGACTAGCGGTTACAATGAGCAGTTCTTC.

This clone has a single count. This rearrangement joins TRBV14 to TRBJ1-5; D gene uncertain. Germline values: CDR1 SGHDN, CDR2 FVKESK. This CDR3 region has 12 residues. Trimming took off 0 bases at V and 9 bases at J, with 6 bases between the two ends. The CDR3 DNA sequence: TGTGCCAGCAGCCAAGAAGCGAGGCCCCAGCATTTT. This encodes CASSQEARPQHF.

This sequence joins TRBV11-2 and TRBJ2-1, with 7 bases that match TRBD2. J gave up 5 bases and V 11 bases, and 6 bases lay outside the gene matches. Looked up from germline, CDR1 is SGHAT and CDR2 is FQNNGV. CDR3 size: 12 residues. The CDR3 spells CALGGLNNEQFF. CDR3 DNA: TGTGCCCTGGGAGGGTTGAACAATGAGCAGTTCTTC.

The chain couples TRBV19 to TRBJ2-5; 12 bases agree with TRBD2. Germline CDR1 is LNHDA and CDR2 is SQIVND (reference sequence). The CDR3 contains 16 residues. Unmatched junction bases numbered 8, after V lost 5 bases and J lost 4 bases. The CDR3 DNA is TGTGCCAGTAGTGCCCGACTAGCGGGAGTCGGAGAGACCCAGTACTTC. Translating gives CASSARLAGVGETQYF.

CDR3 sequence: CASAHSGRKRTGELFF. CDR3 bases: TGTGCCAGCGCCCATAGCGGGAGGAAGCGGACCGGGGAGCTGTTTTTT. The chain combines TRBV21-1 with TRBJ2-2; the D call of TRBD2 is as the table states it, not checked on the DNA. TRBV21-1 is classified as a pseudogene. The CDR3 is 16 amino acids.

CDR3 amino acids: CASTGTFMDGYTF. In DNA form, the CDR3 reads TGTGCCAGTACAGGAACTTTTATGGATGGCTACACCTTC. V usage is TRBV19 and J usage is TRBJ1-2, with D uncertain. V lost 7 bases to trimming and J lost 6 bases, with 15 bases between them. CDR1 and CDR2 from the germline V gene are LNHDA and SQIVND (reference sequence). CDR3 length equals 13 residues.

The chain recombines TRBV25-1 with TRBJ2-2; the match to TRBD2 covers 7 bases. CDR3 length: 16 residues. Germline V gene data show CDR1 as MGHDK and CDR2 as SYGVNS. J gave up 3 bases and V 3 bases, and 7 bases lay outside the gene matches. The CDR3 spells CASSDFGLEYTGELFF. CDR3 DNA sequence: TGTGCCAGCAGTGACTTCGGACTAGAATACACCGGGGAGCTGTTTTTT.

The chain has TRBV9 and TRBJ2-3; D is possibly TRBD2 (5 bases). Trimming removed 0 bases from V and 9 bases from J, with 14 bases in between. Germline V CDR1 and CDR2: SGDLS, YYNGEE. This CDR3 is 14 amino acids long. The CDR3: CASSVELVPPTQYF. As DNA, the CDR3 is TGTGCCAGCAGCGTAGAACTAGTTCCCCCGACGCAGTATTTT.

This chain links TRBV6-5 with TRBJ1-1; D is possibly TRBD1 (6 bases). V lost 0 bases, J lost 7 bases, and 12 bases lay in between. The CDR3 contains 14 residues. Germline CDR1 and CDR2: MNHEY and SVGAGI. CDR3 protein: CASSYSGGAIEAFF. CDR3 coding DNA: TGTGCCAGCAGTTACTCGGGGGGGGCCATTGAAGCTTTCTTT.

This chain links TRBV12-3 or TRBV12-4 with TRBJ1-1, with D unclear. V was trimmed by 0 bases and J by 5 bases, leaving 4 bases between them. The CDR3 runs 12 residues. The CDR3 coding sequence is TGTGCCAGCAGTTTAGCGCAGACTGAAGCTTTCTTT. Encoded protein: CASSLAQTEAFF.

J is TRBJ1-6 and V is TRBV30, with TRBD1 matching 9 bases. CDR1 and CDR2 (germline): GTSNPN, SVGIG (reference sequence). The CDR3 covers 14 residues. With 1 base clipped from V and 8 bases from J, the junction kept 3 bases outside the gene matches. The CDR3, as DNA: TGTGCCTGGAGTGCTGGACAGGGGTATTCACCCCTCCACTTT. It yields the protein CAWSAGQGYSPLHF. The full variable domain, its missing parts supplied by reference TRBV30 and TRBJ1-6, is SQTIHQWPATLVQPVGSPLSLECTVEGTSNPNLYWYRQAAGRGLQLLFYSVGIGQISSEVPQNLSASRPQDRQFILSSKKLLLSDSGFYLCAWSAGQGYSPLHFGNGTRLTVT.

The V and J genes are TRBV14 and TRBJ2-7; D unclear. Germline V gene sequence: CDR1 SGHDN, CDR2 FVKESK. Deletions cut 4 bases from V and 4 bases from J, with 11 bases between. The CDR3 totals 13 residues. CDR3 sequence (DNA): TGTGCCAGCAGCCTCTTCCTAACGTACGAGCAGTACTTC. Translating gives CASSLFLTYEQYF.

The chain joins TRBV6-1 to TRBJ2-1; 9 bases align to TRBD2. The V segment lost 3 bases and the J segment 1 base; nucleotides outside the gene matches: 1. The germline V gene encodes CDR1 MNHNS and CDR2 SASEGT. This CDR3 region has 15 residues. The DNA for the CDR3 is TGTGCCAGCAGTGAGACTAGCGGATCCTACAATGAGCAGTTCTTC. Residues: CASSETSGSYNEQFF.

The chain is built from TRBV28 and TRBJ1-1; D gene ambiguous. The CDR3 has 12 residues. Between the trimmed V and J ends, which lost 1 base and 11 bases, there was a span of 11 bases. Germline assignment: CDR1 MDHEN and CDR2 SYDVKM. CDR3 loop: CASSLLGGGAFF. CDR3 coding DNA: TGTGCCAGCAGTTTATTGGGAGGTGGGGCTTTCTTT.

J is TRBJ2-2 and V is TRBV28; D call uncertain. CDR1 and CDR2 (germline): MDHEN, SYDVKM. V shed 11 bases and J shed 0 bases, with 10 bases lying between them. This CDR3 comprises 13 residues. In nucleotides, the CDR3 is TGTGCCGAGTCTAAACCGAACACCGGGGAGCTGTTTTTT. It codes for CAESKPNTGELFF.

The J gene is TRBJ2-3, the V gene TRBV15; perhaps TRBD1 as D (5 bases). The CDR3 sequence is 16 residues long. The germline V and J ends were trimmed by 1 base and 4 bases, with 15 bases remaining between them. Germline CDR1 LNHNV, CDR2 YYDKDF (reference sequence). This CDR3 reads CATSRGGRGLPDTQYF. The CDR3 nucleotides read TGTGCCACCAGCAGAGGGGGTAGGGGCTTACCAGATACGCAGTATTTT. Looking up the rest from reference TRBV15 and TRBJ2-3 gives the full variable domain: DAMVIQNPRYQVTQFGKPVTLSCSQTLNHNVMYWYQQKSSQAPKLLFHYYDKDFNNEADTPDNFQSRRPNTSFCFLDIRSPGLGDTAMYLCATSRGGRGLPDTQYFGPGTRLTVL.

The chain links TRBV11-2 to TRBJ2-7; a weak D match, TRBD2 (5 bases). V was shortened by 2 bases and J by 2 bases, with 10 bases between the two germline ends. This CDR3 comprises 14 residues. Germline lookup yields CDR1 SGHAT and CDR2 FQNNGV. CDR3: CASSLSLATYEQYF. The CDR3, as DNA: TGTGCCAGCAGCTTATCCCTAGCTACCTACGAGCAGTACTTC.

The chain recombines TRBV7-2 with TRBJ2-1, with TRBD2 matching 11 bases. Germline trimming cut 4 bases from V and 7 bases from J; bases unmatched to any gene: 9. Germline V gene lookup returns CDR1 SGHTA and CDR2 FQGNSA. This CDR3 has 16 residues. The CDR3 here is CASSYMTSGTGNEQFF. For the CDR3, the DNA is TGTGCCAGCAGCTATATGACTAGCGGGACGGGTAATGAGCAGTTCTTC.

The J gene is TRBJ1-2, the V gene TRBV6-1; D unresolved. Germline CDR1 is MNHNS and CDR2 is SASEGT. V gave up 2 bases and J gave up 6 bases, with 13 bases separating them. The CDR3 consists of 14 residues. CDR3 in DNA: TGTGCCAGCAGTGAACGCCGTTGGCAGGATGGCTACACCTTC. Translation: CASSERRWQDGYTF.

This chain connects TRBV3-1 (or the pseudogene TRBV3-2) to TRBJ1-2; 7 nucleotides align to TRBD1. From germline, CDR1 is LGHDT and CDR2 YNNKEL (reference sequence). CDR3 size: 14 residues. Germline trimming cut 1 base from V and 8 bases from J; bases unmatched to any gene: 7. The DNA of the CDR3 is TGTGCCAGCAGCCAAGTTTCAGGGGGAAGGGGCTACACCTTC. It specifies CASSQVSGGRGYTF.

The rearrangement uses TRBV11-2 and TRBJ1-5, with TRBD1 identical over 7 bases. This CDR3 region has 15 residues. Germline values: CDR1 SGHAT, CDR2 FQNNGV. With 7 bases clipped from V and 3 bases from J, the junction kept 9 bases outside the gene matches. Here the CDR3 reads CASTQGQIINQPQHF. The CDR3 region has the DNA TGTGCCAGCACCCAGGGACAGATAATCAATCAGCCCCAGCATTTT.

This clone was seen more than once but under ten times. The chain uses TRBV10-3 and TRBJ2-1; weak D call: TRBD2 (5 bases). V was trimmed by 6 bases and J by 0 bases, leaving 15 bases between them. In germline, CDR1 is ENHRY, CDR2 SYGVKD. The CDR3 runs 16 residues. The CDR3 nucleotides are TGTGCCATCAGCAACTCCCGGGATACCTCCTACAATGAGCAGTTCTTC. This translates into CAISNSRDTSYNEQFF.